The sequence of this T cell receptor (beta chain) was determined in a study of blood T cell repertoires in COVID-19. As for the study in general: The study drew acute and convalescent COVID-19 samples from the United States, Italy and Spain.

In the study's own analysis: Reference gene primer amplification in the assay estimated nucleated cell counts. Assay used: immunoSEQ multiplex PCR; TCRdb lists only in-frame clones, some missing. Clonal size and the V and J genes are those of that table, whereas D and trimming came from the DNA. The repertoire consists of 400,000 to 550,000 clones, with around 89% occurring once and the leading ten covering around 4.5%. The sequencing input was peripheral blood. The clonotype was recovered from a woman aged 25 to 39 with acute or convalescent COVID-19.

The CDR3 region has the DNA TGTGCCAGCAGTGAATCCTTCGCGGGGGATTCCTACGAGCAGTACTTC. This gives the protein CASSESFAGDSYEQYF. The chain uses TRBV2 and TRBJ2-7; 7 nucleotides agree with TRBD2. This CDR3 comprises 16 residues. Germline CDR1 reads SNHLY; CDR2 reads FYNNEI. The junction had 8 bases not matched to a gene; V was cut back by 2 bases and J by 1 base.